This T cell receptor (beta chain) was retrieved from a study of blood T cell repertoires in COVID-19. J was trimmed by 4 bases and V by 4 bases; bases with no gene match: 3. This CDR3 contains 14 residues. Germline CDR1 is SGHRS and CDR2 is YFSETQ. Generated by immunoSEQ multiplex PCR, the TCRdb table keeps only in-frame clones and is missing some. The table includes about 250,000 clones, approximately 84% detected once. On this clone itself: This sample includes further DNA sequences coding for the same CDR3.

The chain has TRBV5-1 and TRBJ2-7; 12 bases match TRBD1. The sequenced sample was peripheral blood. The sequence derives from a man aged 50 or older with acute or convalescent COVID-19. This chain's CDR3 is CASSMGQGAYEQYF. DNA of the CDR3: TGCGCCAGCAGCATGGGACAGGGGGCATACGAGCAGTACTTC.